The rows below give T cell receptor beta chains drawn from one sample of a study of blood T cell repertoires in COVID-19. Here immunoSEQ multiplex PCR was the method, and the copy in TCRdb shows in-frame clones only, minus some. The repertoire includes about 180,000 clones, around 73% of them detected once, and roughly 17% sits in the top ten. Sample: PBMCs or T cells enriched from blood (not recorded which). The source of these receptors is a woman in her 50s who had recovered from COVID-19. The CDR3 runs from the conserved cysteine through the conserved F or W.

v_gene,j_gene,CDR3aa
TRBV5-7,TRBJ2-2,CASSLEGARNTGELFF
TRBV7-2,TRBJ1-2,CASSVFGGQGSHGYTF
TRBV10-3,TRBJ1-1,CAISEQGAQSEAFF
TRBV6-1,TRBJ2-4,CASSKAGEGIQYF
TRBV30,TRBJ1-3,CAWNGGSSGNTIYF
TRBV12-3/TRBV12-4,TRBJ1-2,CASSSTGVSGYTF
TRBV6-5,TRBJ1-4,CASNTEGGGIEKLFF
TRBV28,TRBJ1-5,CASSQGGGLNQPQHF
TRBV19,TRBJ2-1,CASSSGGLADHNEQFF
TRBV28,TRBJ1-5,CASSGNEVQPQHF
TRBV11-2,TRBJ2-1,CASSSSSTGYSYNEQFF
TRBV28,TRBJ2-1,CASSFSGYNEQFF
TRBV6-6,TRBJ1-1,CASSYSTGGTEAFF
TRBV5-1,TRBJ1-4,CASSLGQGEGSNEKLFF
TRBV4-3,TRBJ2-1,CASSQDGSGRAVEQFF
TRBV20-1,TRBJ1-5,CSASWTTVNSNQPQHF
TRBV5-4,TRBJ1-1,CASSLSQRTEAFF
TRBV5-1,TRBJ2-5,CASSSGTSGSRETQYF
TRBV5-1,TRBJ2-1,CASTLRSGDNEQFF
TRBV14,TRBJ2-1,CASRDTSGSSYNEQFF
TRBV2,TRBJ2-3,CASSKGQRTDTQYF
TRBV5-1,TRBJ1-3,CASSLPSSGNTIYF
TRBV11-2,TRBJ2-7,CASSFQDSMEEQYF
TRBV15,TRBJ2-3,CATSPTQGWTDTQYF
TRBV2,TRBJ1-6,CASIQGAATEPLHF